This T cell receptor beta chain was found in a study of cytomegalovirus exposure and HLA in healthy donors. Points from the study as a whole: Later analysis placed DRB1 highest and HLA-C lowest in TCR association rates, which differed by HLA locus. The classifier, whose performance was assessed in both the original and validation cohorts, reportedly diagnosed cytomegalovirus status with high specificity and sensitivity.

Researchers ran the PCR with 60 Vbeta and 13 Jbeta primers. Libraries were prepared by immunoSEQ multiplex PCR; TCRdb keeps only in-frame clonotypes and omits some of them. The sample carries about 110,000 clones, roughly four fifths recorded once. The CDR3 has 15 residues. V lost 6 bases, J lost 4 bases, and 19 bases lay in between. Germline values: CDR1 SGHNT, CDR2 YYREEE (reference sequence). This clone was seen just once. Its target is unknown. The specimen was PBMCs. This receptor was identified in a man aged 60 to 69 in good health and CMV-seronegative. The chain couples TRBV5-4 to TRBJ2-5; TRBD2 is a possible D gene (6 bases). CDR3 bases: TGTGCCAGCATCAACCAAGGGGACGGGGGAGAGACCCAGTACTTC. Encoded protein: CASINQGDGGETQYF.